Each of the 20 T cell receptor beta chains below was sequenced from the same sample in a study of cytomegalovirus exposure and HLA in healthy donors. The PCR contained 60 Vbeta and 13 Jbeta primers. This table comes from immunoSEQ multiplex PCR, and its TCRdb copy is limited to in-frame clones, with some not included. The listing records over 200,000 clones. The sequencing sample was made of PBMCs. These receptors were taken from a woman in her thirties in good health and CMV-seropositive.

The CDR3 DNA reads TGTGCCACCAGCAGAGGAGTTTATACAGCTACCGCTAACTATGGCTACACCTTC. Protein: CATSRGVYTATANYGYTF. The chain joins TRBV15 to TRBJ1-2; D is unclear. Germline V gene lookup returns CDR1 LNHNV and CDR2 YYDKDF (reference sequence). V dropped 1 base and J dropped 0 bases, with 18 bases sitting between them. This CDR3 spans 18 amino acids.

CDR3 protein: CASSQVVGGENEQFF. CDR3 DNA sequence: TGCGCCAGCAGCCAAGTTGTGGGGGGGGAAAATGAGCAGTTCTTC. The rearrangement uses TRBV4-3 and TRBJ2-1; 7 bases line up with TRBD2. The J segment lost 7 bases and the V segment lost 1 base, leaving 7 bases of the junction unmatched. CDR1 is LGHNA and CDR2 is YSLEER in the germline V gene. This CDR3 is built from 15 residues.

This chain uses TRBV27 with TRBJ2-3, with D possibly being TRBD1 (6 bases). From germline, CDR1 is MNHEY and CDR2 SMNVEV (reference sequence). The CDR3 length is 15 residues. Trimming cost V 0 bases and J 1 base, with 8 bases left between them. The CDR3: CASSLSPGGTDTQYF. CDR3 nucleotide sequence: TGTGCCAGCAGTTTATCACCAGGGGGCACAGATACGCAGTATTTT.

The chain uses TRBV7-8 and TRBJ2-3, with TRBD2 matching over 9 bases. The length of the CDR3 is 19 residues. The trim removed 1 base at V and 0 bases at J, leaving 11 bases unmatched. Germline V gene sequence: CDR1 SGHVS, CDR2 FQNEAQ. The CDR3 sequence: CASSLGVAGARASTDTQYF. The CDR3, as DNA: TGTGCCAGCAGCTTAGGGGTAGCGGGGGCTAGAGCTAGCACAGATACGCAGTATTTT. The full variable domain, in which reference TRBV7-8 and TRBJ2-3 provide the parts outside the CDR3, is GAGVSQSPRYKVAKRGQDVALRCDPISGHVSLFWYQQALGQGPEFLTYFQNEAQLDKSGLPSDRFFAERPEGSVSTLKIQRTQQEDSAVYLCASSLGVAGARASTDTQYFGPGTRLTVL.

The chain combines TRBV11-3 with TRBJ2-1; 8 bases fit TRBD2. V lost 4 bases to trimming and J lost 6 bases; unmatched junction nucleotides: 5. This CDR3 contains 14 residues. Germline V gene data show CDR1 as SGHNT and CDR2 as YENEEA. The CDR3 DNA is TGTGCCAGCAGCTCCCAAGCGGGAGCCAATGAGCAGTTCTTC. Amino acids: CASSSQAGANEQFF.

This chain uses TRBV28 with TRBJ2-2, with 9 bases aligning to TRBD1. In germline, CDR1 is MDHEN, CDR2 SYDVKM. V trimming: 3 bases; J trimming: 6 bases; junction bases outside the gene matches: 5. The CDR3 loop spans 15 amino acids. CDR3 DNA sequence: TGTGCCAGCAGTTTTGGGGACAGGGTGGCCGGGGAGCTGTTTTTT. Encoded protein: CASSFGDRVAGELFF.

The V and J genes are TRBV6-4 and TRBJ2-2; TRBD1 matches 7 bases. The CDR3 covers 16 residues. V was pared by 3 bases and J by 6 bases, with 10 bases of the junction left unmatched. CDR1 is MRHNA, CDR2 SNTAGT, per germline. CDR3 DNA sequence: TGTGCCAGCAGTGAACGACAGGGTGGAGGCGCCGGGGAGCTGTTTTTT. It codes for CASSERQGGGAGELFF.

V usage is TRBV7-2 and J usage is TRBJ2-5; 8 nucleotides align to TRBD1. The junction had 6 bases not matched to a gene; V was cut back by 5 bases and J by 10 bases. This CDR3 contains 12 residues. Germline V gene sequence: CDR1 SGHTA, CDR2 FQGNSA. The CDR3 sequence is CASSQNRGNQYF. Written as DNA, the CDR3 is TGTGCCAGCAGCCAAAACAGGGGGAACCAGTACTTC.

In DNA, the CDR3 is TGCGCCAGCAGCCCTTTAGTGGGGGGAGGGGAAGCTTTCTTT. Protein product: CASSPLVGGGEAFF. V is TRBV4-1 and J is TRBJ1-1, with D perhaps TRBD1 (5 bases). CDR3 length equals 14 residues. V was shortened by 4 bases and J by 8 bases, with 17 bases between the two germline ends. Germline CDR1 and CDR2: MGHRA and YSYEKL.

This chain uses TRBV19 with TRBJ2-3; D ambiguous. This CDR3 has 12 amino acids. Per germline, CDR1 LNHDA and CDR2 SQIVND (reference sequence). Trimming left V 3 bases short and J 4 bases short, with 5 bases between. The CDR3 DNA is TGTGCCAGTAGTATTGGCCCAGATACGCAGTATTTT. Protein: CASSIGPDTQYF.

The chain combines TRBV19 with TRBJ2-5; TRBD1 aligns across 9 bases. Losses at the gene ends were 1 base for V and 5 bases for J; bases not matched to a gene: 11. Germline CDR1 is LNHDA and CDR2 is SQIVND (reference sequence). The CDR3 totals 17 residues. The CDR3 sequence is CASSIGGTGRVGETQYF. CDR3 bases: TGTGCCAGTAGTATAGGGGGGACAGGGAGAGTTGGGGAGACCCAGTACTTC. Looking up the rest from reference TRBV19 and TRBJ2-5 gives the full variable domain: DGGITQSPKYLFRKEGQNVTLSCEQNLNHDAMYWYRQDPGQGLRLIYYSQIVNDFQKGDIAEGYSVSREKKESFPLTVTSAQKNPTAFYLCASSIGGTGRVGETQYFGPGTRLLVL.

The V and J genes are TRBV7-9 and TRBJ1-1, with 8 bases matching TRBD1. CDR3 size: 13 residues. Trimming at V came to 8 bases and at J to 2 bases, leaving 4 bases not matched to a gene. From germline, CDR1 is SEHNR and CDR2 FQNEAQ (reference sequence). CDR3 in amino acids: CASATGGNTEAFF. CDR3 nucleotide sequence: TGTGCCAGCGCCACAGGGGGAAACACTGAAGCTTTCTTT.

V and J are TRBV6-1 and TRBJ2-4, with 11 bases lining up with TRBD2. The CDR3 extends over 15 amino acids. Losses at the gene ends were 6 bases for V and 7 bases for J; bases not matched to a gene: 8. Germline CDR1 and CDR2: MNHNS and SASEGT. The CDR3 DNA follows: TGTGCCAGCAGGGAGAATAGCGGGGGGGCCAACATTCAGTACTTC. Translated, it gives CASRENSGGANIQYF.

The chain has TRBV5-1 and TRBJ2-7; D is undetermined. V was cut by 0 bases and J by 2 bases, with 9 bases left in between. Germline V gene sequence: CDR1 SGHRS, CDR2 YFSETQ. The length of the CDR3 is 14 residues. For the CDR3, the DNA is TGCGCCAGCAGCTTGGACAATTTTCCCTACGAGCAGTACTTC. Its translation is CASSLDNFPYEQYF.

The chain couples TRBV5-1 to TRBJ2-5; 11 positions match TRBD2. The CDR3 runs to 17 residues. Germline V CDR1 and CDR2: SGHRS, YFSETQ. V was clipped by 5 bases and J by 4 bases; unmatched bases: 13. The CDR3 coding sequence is TGCGCCAGCAGGTCCCAACTAGCGGGGGATGCCCGAGAGACCCAGTACTTC. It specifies CASRSQLAGDARETQYF.

The CDR3 sequence: CASSPRQGIVYTF. The DNA for the CDR3 is TGCGCCAGCAGTCCGAGACAGGGTATCGTCTACACCTTC. The chain employs TRBV5-1 and TRBJ1-2, with 7 bases identical to TRBD1. The trim removed 5 bases at V and 10 bases at J, leaving 11 bases unmatched. The length of the CDR3 is 13 residues. Germline CDR1 is SGHRS and CDR2 is YFSETQ. Using reference TRBV5-1 and TRBJ1-2 for the parts outside the CDR3, the full variable domain is KAGVTQTPRYLIKTRGQQVTLSCSPISGHRSVSWYQQTPGQGLQFLFEYFSETQRNKGNFPGRFSGRQFSNSRSEMNVSTLELGDSALYLCASSPRQGIVYTFGSGTRLTVV.

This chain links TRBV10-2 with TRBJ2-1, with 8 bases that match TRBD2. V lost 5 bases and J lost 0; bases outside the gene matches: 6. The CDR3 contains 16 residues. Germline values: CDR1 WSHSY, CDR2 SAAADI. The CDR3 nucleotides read TGCGCCAGCAGTAACCCCGGGACTAGCTCCTACAATGAGCAGTTCTTC. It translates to CASSNPGTSSYNEQFF.

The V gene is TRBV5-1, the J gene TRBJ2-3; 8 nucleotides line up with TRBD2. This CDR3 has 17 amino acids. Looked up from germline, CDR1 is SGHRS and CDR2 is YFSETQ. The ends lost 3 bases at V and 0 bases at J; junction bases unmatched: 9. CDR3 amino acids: CASSSVPGGTSTDTQYF. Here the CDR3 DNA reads TGCGCCAGCAGCTCAGTCCCGGGGGGGACTAGCACAGATACGCAGTATTTT. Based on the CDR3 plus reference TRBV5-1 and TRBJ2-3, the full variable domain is KAGVTQTPRYLIKTRGQQVTLSCSPISGHRSVSWYQQTPGQGLQFLFEYFSETQRNKGNFPGRFSGRQFSNSRSEMNVSTLELGDSALYLCASSSVPGGTSTDTQYFGPGTRLTVL.

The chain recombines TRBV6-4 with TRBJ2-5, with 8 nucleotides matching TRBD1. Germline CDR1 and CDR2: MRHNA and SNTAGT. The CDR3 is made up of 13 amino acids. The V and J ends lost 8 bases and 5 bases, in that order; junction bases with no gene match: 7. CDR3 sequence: CASAQTGGETQYF. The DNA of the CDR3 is TGTGCCAGCGCGCAAACAGGGGGGGAGACCCAGTACTTC.

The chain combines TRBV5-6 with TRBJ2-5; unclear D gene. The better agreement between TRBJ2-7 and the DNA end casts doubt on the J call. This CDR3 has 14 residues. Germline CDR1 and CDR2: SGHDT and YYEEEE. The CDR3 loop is CASSVLQIFDEQYF. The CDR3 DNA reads TGTGCCAGCAGCGTTTTACAGATCTTCGACGAGCAGTACTTC.